This TCR beta chain was sequenced for a study of identical twins. Looked up from germline, CDR1 is SGHAT and CDR2 is FQNNGV. V was cut by 1 base and J by 1 base, with 12 bases left in between. The CDR3 length is 16 residues. With respect to this clonotype: Its cognate antigen is unknown.

With template switching, a universal primer site was added, and the cDNA carried unique molecular identifiers. TCRdb reanalysed the 5' RACE reads using MiXCR and keeps one entry per CDR3 protein. The data show 690,000 or so distinct CDR3 sequences, 8.6% seen once. Study-wide points: Out-of-frame alpha sequences that twins shared showed excess low generation probability. There were fewer insertions in abundant cord blood beta clonotypes, but memory repertoires showed no such pattern. In zero-insertion analyses, partial confounding could arise from invariant MAIT and iNKT cells.

In addition, the sample was reused for a study of yellow fever vaccine responses in identical twins.

The clonotype originates from a woman aged 18-29 years in good health. What was sequenced was PBMCs. This chain links TRBV11-2 with TRBJ2-3; D is possibly TRBD2 (6 bases). The CDR3 DNA reads as TGTGCCAGCAGCTTAGCTCGGGAGTCTGGCACAGATACGCAGTATTTT. Amino acids: CASSLARESGTDTQYF.